These T cell receptor beta chains were read from a single sample in a study of identical twins. TCRdb re-analysed the 5' RACE reads in MiXCR, keeping a single row per CDR3 protein. The sample records 700,000 or so distinct CDR3 sequences, approximately 9% being singletons. These same data were also listed under a study on yellow fever vaccine responses in identical twins.

Sequenced sample: PBMCs. The source of these receptors is a woman aged 18-29 years in good health. Each CDR3 is given with its conserved first and last residue. D genes are given only for firm matches. A clone size is listed for some rows: how often the clone was seen (once, few, many), or a class if it is expanded.

v_gene	d_gene	abundance	j_gene	CDR3aa	CDR3nt
TRBV20-1	.	many	TRBJ2-5	CSALAGAGGETQYF	TGCAGTGCTCTAGCTGGAGCGGGCGGAGAGACCCAGTACTTC
TRBV10-3	.	.	TRBJ1-6	CATLAAGPNSPLHF	TGTGCCACCTTGGCGGCAGGGCCAAATTCACCCCTCCACTTT
TRBV4-3	.	many	TRBJ2-1	CASSQDWGSSYNEQFF	TGCGCCAGCAGCCAAGACTGGGGCAGCTCCTACAATGAGCAGTTCTTC
TRBV20-1	TRBD2	.	TRBJ2-1	CSASDYSGTSGYNEQFF	TGCAGTGCTAGTGACTATTCCGGGACTAGCGGTTACAATGAGCAGTTCTTC
TRBV12-3/TRBV12-4	TRBD1	many	TRBJ1-5	CASKTGPQGVSSQPQHF	TGTGCCAGCAAAACCGGGCCACAGGGGGTTTCGAGTCAGCCCCAGCATTTT
TRBV7-4	TRBD2	few	TRBJ2-1	CASSFGTFPTSGALSSYNEQFF	TGTGCCAGCAGCTTCGGGACATTCCCGACTAGCGGGGCCCTAAGCTCCTACAATGAGCAGTTCTTC
TRBV5-1	.	few	TRBJ2-1	CASSPYSGHNEQFF	TGCGCCAGCAGCCCATACAGCGGCCACAATGAGCAGTTCTTC
TRBV5-4	.	.	TRBJ2-5	CASSLSNRNQETQYF	TGTGCCAGCAGCTTATCAAACCGGAATCAAGAGACCCAGTACTTC
TRBV25-1	.	.	TRBJ2-7	CASSGGLVEQYF	TGTGCCAGCAGTGGGGGACTGGTGGAGCAGTACTTC
TRBV7-2	TRBD2	.	TRBJ2-1	CASSLTSGVTYNEQFF	TGTGCCAGCAGCTTAACTAGCGGGGTAACCTACAATGAGCAGTTCTTC
TRBV24-1	.	few	TRBJ1-5	CATSDRDVNGWHF	TGTGCCACCAGTGACCGGGACGTGAATGGTTGGCATTTT
TRBV4-3	.	.	TRBJ2-7	CASSRGPDGSSYEQYF	TGCGCCAGCAGCCGGGGCCCGGACGGAAGCTCCTACGAGCAGTACTTC
TRBV5-1	.	.	TRBJ2-7	CASSLVQGKGHEQYF	TGCGCCAGCAGCTTGGTGCAGGGCAAAGGCCACGAGCAGTACTTC
TRBV28	TRBD2	few	TRBJ2-2	CASSHRGTSIRTGELFF	TGTGCCAGCAGTCATAGGGGGACTAGCATCAGGACCGGGGAGCTGTTTTTT
TRBV3-1	.	.	TRBJ2-1	CATTATRNLINEQFF	TGTGCCACCACCGCTACTAGAAATCTTATTAATGAGCAGTTCTTC
TRBV3-1	.	few	TRBJ2-5	CASSQEGPQETQYF	TGTGCCAGCAGCCAAGAAGGGCCTCAAGAGACCCAGTACTTC
TRBV27	TRBD2	few	TRBJ2-1	CASSLFGLAGDFYNEQFF	TGTGCCAGCAGTTTATTCGGGCTAGCGGGAGATTTCTACAATGAGCAGTTCTTC
TRBV15	.	.	TRBJ2-3	CATKETITDTQYF	TGTGCCACCAAAGAGACTATCACAGATACGCAGTATTTT
TRBV3-1	TRBD1	few	TRBJ2-2	CASSQGDRGPYTGELFF	TGTGCCAGCAGCCAAGGGGACAGGGGGCCCTACACCGGGGAGCTGTTTTTT
TRBV12-3/TRBV12-4	.	many	TRBJ1-2	CASSLRFYGYTF	TGTGCCAGCAGTTTACGATTCTATGGCTACACCTTC
TRBV5-1	TRBD1	many	TRBJ2-7	CASSYRDRGSYEQYF	TGCGCCAGCAGCTACCGGGACAGGGGGTCCTACGAGCAGTACTTC
TRBV30	TRBD2	few	TRBJ2-7	CAWAREIYYEQYF	TGTGCCTGGGCGCGGGAGATATACTACGAGCAGTACTTC
TRBV6-2/TRBV6-3	.	many	TRBJ1-5	CASSYYWGEEQPQHF	TGTGCCAGCAGTTACTACTGGGGAGAGGAGCAGCCCCAGCATTTT
TRBV7-3	TRBD1	few	TRBJ2-7	CASSQPGQGEQYF	TGTGCCAGCAGCCAGCCGGGACAGGGGGAGCAGTACTTC
TRBV29-1	.	.	TRBJ1-6	CSAKTGRDNSPLHF	TGCAGCGCTAAAACGGGACGGGATAATTCACCCCTCCACTTT
TRBV20-1	.	many	TRBJ1-5	CSARVSQTANQPQHF	TGCAGTGCTAGAGTTTCACAGACCGCCAATCAGCCCCAGCATTTT
TRBV27	.	.	TRBJ2-7	CASSFQGRSYEQYF	TGTGCCAGCAGTTTTCAAGGGCGGTCCTACGAGCAGTACTTC
TRBV29-1	.	few	TRBJ2-1	CSVQPDQGSGNGRQFF	TGCAGCGTGCAGCCCGACCAGGGGTCCGGGAATGGTAGGCAGTTCTTC
TRBV27	.	.	TRBJ1-1	CASRTLQGGQTEAFF	TGTGCCAGCAGAACCCTACAGGGTGGGCAAACTGAAGCTTTCTTT
TRBV20-1	.	.	TRBJ2-3	CSAGRITDTQYF	TGCAGTGCTGGGCGGATCACAGATACGCAGTATTTT
TRBV15	.	.	TRBJ2-3	CATSRAQPDTQYF	TGTGCCACCAGCAGAGCGCAGCCAGATACGCAGTATTTT
TRBV12-3/TRBV12-4	TRBD1	many	TRBJ1-2	CASSSRRAGTGSGYTF	TGTGCCAGCAGTTCTCGGCGGGCCGGGACAGGGAGTGGCTACACCTTC
TRBV3-1	.	few	TRBJ2-1	CASSQDVASREQFF	TGTGCCAGCAGCCAAGATGTGGCTAGTAGAGAGCAGTTCTTC
TRBV5-1	.	many	TRBJ1-2	CASSLYGGDYGYTF	TGCGCCAGCAGCTTGTACGGGGGGGACTATGGCTACACCTTC
TRBV12-3/TRBV12-4	.	.	TRBJ2-7	CASSLWGAKEQYF	TGTGCCAGCAGTTTATGGGGGGCTAAGGAGCAGTACTTC
TRBV29-1	.	many	TRBJ2-7	CSVGTDYEQYF	TGCAGCGTTGGGACGGACTACGAGCAGTACTTC
TRBV7-8	TRBD2	.	TRBJ2-1	CASSYTSGGYNEQFF	TGTGCCAGCAGCTATACTAGCGGGGGTTACAATGAGCAGTTCTTC
TRBV15	TRBD2	many	TRBJ2-2	CATSLRLAVNTGELFF	TGTGCCACCAGCCTTCGTCTAGCGGTAAACACCGGGGAGCTGTTTTTT
TRBV20-1	.	.	TRBJ2-3	CSANLRNRGTDTQYF	TGCAGTGCTAACCTCCGTAACCGCGGCACAGATACGCAGTATTTT
TRBV5-1	.	many	TRBJ2-7	CASSLRQTYEQYF	TGCGCCAGCAGCTTACGACAAACTTACGAGCAGTACTTC
TRBV5-1	TRBD2	many	TRBJ2-7	CASSPAGGKYEQYF	TGCGCCAGCAGCCCGGCGGGGGGAAAATACGAGCAGTACTTC
TRBV20-1	.	many	TRBJ1-3	CSAPQKGNTIYF	TGCAGTGCTCCCCAGAAGGGAAACACCATATATTTT
TRBV7-2	TRBD2	.	TRBJ2-3	CASIPQAGGSTDTQYF	TGTGCCAGCATACCCCAAGCGGGGGGAAGCACAGATACGCAGTATTTT
TRBV7-9	TRBD2	many	TRBJ2-7	CASSLASGIYEQYF	TGTGCCAGCAGCTTAGCTAGCGGGATCTACGAGCAGTACTTC
TRBV7-9	.	.	TRBJ1-5	CASSSGNRDSNQPQHF	TGTGCCAGCAGCTCAGGCAACAGGGACAGCAATCAGCCCCAGCATTTT
TRBV29-1	.	many	TRBJ2-3	CSVLGRLTDTQYF	TGCAGCGTGCTGGGACGGCTCACAGATACGCAGTATTTT
TRBV11-2	TRBD2	few	TRBJ2-2	CASSLFPSGRTNTGELFF	TGTGCCAGCAGCTTATTTCCTAGCGGGAGAACTAACACCGGGGAGCTGTTTTTT
TRBV12-3/TRBV12-4	TRBD1	few	TRBJ2-1	CASSLDRDNNEQFF	TGTGCCAGCAGCCTAGACAGGGACAACAATGAGCAGTTCTTC
TRBV11-2	TRBD2	.	TRBJ2-4	CASSLYHGTSGSGAKNIQYF	TGTGCCAGCAGCTTGTATCACGGGACTAGCGGGAGTGGGGCCAAAAACATTCAGTACTTC